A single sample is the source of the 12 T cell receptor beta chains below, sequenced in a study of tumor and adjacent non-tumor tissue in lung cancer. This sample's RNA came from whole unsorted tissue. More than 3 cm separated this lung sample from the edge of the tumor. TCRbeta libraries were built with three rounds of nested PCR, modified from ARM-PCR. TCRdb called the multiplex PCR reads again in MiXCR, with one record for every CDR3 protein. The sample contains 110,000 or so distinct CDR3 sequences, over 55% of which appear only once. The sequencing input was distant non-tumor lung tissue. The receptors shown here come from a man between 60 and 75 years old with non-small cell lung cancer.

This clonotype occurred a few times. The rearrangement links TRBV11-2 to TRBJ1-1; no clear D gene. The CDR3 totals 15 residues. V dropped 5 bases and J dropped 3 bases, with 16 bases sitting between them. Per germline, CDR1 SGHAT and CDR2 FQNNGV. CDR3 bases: TGTGCCAGCAGCCTAAGGATAACTTTGGACACTGAAGCTTTCTTT. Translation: CASSLRITLDTEAFF.

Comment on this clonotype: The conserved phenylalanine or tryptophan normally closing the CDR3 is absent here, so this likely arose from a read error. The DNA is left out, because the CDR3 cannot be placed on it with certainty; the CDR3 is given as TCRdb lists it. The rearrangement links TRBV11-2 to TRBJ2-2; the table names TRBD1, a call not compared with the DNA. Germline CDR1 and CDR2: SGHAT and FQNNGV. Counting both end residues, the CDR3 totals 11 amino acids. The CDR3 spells CASSPGGELFL.

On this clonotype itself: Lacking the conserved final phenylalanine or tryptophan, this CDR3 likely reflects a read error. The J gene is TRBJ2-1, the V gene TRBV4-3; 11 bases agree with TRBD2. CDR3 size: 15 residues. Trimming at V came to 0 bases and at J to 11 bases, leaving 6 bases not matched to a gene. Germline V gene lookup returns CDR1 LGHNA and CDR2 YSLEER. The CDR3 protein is CASSQETSGSGQQFL. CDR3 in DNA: TGCGCCAGCAGCCAAGAAACTAGCGGGAGTGGTCAGCAGTTCTTA.

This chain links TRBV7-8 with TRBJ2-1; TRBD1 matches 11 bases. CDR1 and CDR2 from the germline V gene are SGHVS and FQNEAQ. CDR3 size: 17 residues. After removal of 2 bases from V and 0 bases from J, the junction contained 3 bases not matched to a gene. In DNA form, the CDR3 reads TGTGCCAGCAGCTTAAGGGGACAGGGGGGCTCCTACAATGAGCAGTTCTTC. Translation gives CASSLRGQGGSYNEQFF.

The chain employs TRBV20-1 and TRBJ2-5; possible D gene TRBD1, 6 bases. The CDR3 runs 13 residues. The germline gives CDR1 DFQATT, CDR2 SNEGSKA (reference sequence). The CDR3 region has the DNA TGCAGCGAACTACCAGCCTCACAGGGGACCCAGTACTTC. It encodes CSELPASQGTQYF.

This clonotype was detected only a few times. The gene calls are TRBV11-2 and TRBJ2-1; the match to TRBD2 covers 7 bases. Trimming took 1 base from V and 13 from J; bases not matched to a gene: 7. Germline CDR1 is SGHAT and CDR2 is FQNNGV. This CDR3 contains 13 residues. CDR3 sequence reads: CASSLVRREQQFF. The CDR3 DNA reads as TGTGCCAGCAGCTTAGTAAGGCGGGAGCAACAGTTCTTC.

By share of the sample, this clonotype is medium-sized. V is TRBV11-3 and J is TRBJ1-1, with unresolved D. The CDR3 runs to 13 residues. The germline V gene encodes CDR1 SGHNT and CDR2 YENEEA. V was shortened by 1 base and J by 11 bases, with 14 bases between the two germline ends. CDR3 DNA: TGTGCCAGCAGCTTAGCAGGACCCGTTGCGGCTTTCTTT. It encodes CASSLAGPVAAFF.

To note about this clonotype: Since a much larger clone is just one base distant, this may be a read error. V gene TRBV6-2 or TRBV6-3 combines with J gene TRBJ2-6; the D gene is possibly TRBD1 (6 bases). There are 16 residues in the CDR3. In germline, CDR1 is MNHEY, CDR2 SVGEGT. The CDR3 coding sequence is TGTGCCAGCACCCAGACAGGTTCCTCTGTGGCCAACGTCCTGACTTTC. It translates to CASTQTGSSVANVLTF.

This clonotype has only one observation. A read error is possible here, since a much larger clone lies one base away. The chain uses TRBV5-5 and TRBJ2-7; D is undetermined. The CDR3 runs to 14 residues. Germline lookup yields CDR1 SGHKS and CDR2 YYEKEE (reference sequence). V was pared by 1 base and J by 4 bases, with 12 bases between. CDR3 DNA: TGTGCCAGCAGCTTGCTGAGCGACCTATACGAGCAGTACTTC. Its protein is CASSLLSDLYEQYF.

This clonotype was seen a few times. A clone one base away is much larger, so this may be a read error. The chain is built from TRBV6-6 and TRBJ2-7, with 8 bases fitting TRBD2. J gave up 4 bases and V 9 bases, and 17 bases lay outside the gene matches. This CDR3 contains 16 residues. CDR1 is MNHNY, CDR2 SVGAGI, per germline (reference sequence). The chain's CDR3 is CARSPHSRGGEYEQYF. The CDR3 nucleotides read TGTGCCAGGAGTCCCCACAGCCGGGGGGGGGAGTACGAGCAGTACTTC.

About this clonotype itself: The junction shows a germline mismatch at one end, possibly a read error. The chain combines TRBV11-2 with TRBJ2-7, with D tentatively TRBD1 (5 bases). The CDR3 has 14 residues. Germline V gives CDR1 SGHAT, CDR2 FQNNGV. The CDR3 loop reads CASSLMTVSYERYF. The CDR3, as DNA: TGTGCCAGCAGCTTAATGACAGTTTCCTACGAGCGGTACTTC.

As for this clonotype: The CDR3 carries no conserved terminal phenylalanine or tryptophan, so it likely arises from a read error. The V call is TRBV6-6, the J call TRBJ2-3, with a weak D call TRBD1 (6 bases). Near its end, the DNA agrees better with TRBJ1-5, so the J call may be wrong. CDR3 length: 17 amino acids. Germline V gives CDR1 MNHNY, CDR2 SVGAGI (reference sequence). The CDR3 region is CASSYGEDSFYTDTQHL. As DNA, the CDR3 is TGTGCCAGCAGTTACGGTGAGGACAGTTTCTACACAGATACGCAGCATTTA.